This TCR beta chain was sequenced for a study of cytotoxic CD8 clonotypes in ibrutinib-treated CLL. Trimming stripped 0 bases from V and 15 bases from J, with 15 bases between. CDR3 length: 13 amino acids. Germline loops: CDR1 SGHTA, CDR2 FQGTGA. Measured with immunoSEQ multiplex PCR; TCRdb has only the in-frame clones, and not every one. The data show some 300,000 clones, 70% to 80% seen once. The TCR originated in a human donor with chronic lymphocytic leukemia. The genes are TRBV7-3 and TRBJ2-1, with a tentative D call TRBD2 (6 bases). The material sequenced was PBMCs, taken before ibrutinib treatment. The CDR3 region has the DNA TGTGCCAGCAGCTTAACGGAGGGTGGTTCTCCGTTCTTC. Its translation: CASSLTEGGSPFF.